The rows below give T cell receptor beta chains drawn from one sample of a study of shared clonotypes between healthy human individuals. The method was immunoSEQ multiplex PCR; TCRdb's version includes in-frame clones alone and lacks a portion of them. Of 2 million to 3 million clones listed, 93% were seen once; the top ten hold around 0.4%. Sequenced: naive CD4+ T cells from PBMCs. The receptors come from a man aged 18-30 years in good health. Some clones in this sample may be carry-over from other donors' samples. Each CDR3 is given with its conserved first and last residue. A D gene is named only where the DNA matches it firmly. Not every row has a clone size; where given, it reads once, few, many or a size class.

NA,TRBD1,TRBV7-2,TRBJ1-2,CASRTDRGSYGYTF,TGTGCCAGCAGAACGGACAGGGGAAGCTATGGCTACACCTTC
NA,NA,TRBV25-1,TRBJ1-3,CASSEFVGGAGSENTIYF,TGTGCCAGCAGTGAATTTGTTGGGGGCGCGGGCTCTGAAAACACCATATATTTT
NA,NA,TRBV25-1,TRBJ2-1,CASSTRGYWEQFF,TGTGCCAGCAGCACAAGGGGCTATTGGGAGCAGTTCTTC
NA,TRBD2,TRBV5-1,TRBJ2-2,CASSSGGSHSGELFF,TGCGCCAGCAGCTCGGGCGGGAGTCATTCCGGGGAGCTGTTTTTT
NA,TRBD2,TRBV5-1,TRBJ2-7,CASSSGTSHFEQYF,TGCGCCAGCAGCTCAGGGACTAGCCACTTCGAGCAGTACTTC
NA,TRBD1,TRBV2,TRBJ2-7,CASSAPTGFAYEQYF,TGTGCCAGCAGTGCCCCGACAGGGTTCGCCTACGAGCAGTACTTC
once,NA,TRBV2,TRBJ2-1,CASIPRPSSYNEQFF,TGTGCCAGCATCCCGCGTCCCAGCTCCTACAATGAGCAGTTCTTC
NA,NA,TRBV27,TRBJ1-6,CASSLGGHYNSPLHF,TGTGCCAGCAGTTTAGGGGGGCACTATAATTCACCCCTCCACTTT
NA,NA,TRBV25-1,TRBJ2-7,CASRGPSEQYF,TGTGCCAGCAGGGGGCCTAGCGAGCAGTACTTC
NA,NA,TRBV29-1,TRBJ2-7,CSTRGIGSYEQYF,TGCAGCACCCGCGGGATAGGGTCCTACGAGCAGTACTTC
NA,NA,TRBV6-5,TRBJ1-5,CASSYWPGGDQPQHF,TGTGCCAGCAGTTACTGGCCCGGGGGGGATCAGCCCCAGCATTTT
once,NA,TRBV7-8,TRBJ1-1,CASNPTKNTEAFF,TGTGCCAGCAACCCTACAAAGAACACTGAAGCTTTCTTT
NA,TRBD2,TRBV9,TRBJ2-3,CASSERLAGGLDTQYF,TGTGCCAGCAGCGAAAGACTAGCGGGAGGTTTAGATACGCAGTATTTT
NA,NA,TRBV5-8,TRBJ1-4,CASSLGQGATNEKLFF,TGTGCCAGCAGCTTAGGGCAGGGAGCAACTAATGAAAAACTGTTTTTT
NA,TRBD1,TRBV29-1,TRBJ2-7,CSGGLTGGEQYF,TGCAGCGGGGGGTTGACAGGGGGCGAGCAGTACTTC
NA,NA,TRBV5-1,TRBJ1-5,CASSLAPAGQPQHF,TGCGCCAGCAGCTTGGCTCCAGCCGGACAGCCCCAGCATTTT
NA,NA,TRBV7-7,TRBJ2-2,CASSLEVYPGGELFF,TGTGCCAGCAGCTTAGAGGTTTATCCCGGCGGGGAGCTGTTTTTT
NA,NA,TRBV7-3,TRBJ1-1,CASSLSVANTEAFF,TGTGCCAGCAGCTTATCGGTAGCGAACACTGAAGCTTTCTTT
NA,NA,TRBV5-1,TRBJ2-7,CASSLDNYEQYF,TGCGCCAGCAGCTTGGACAACTACGAGCAGTACTTC
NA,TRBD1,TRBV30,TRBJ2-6,CAWSYRTGQYGANVLTF,TGTGCCTGGAGCTACCGGACAGGGCAATACGGGGCCAACGTCCTGACTTTC
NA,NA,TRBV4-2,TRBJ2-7,CASSQEGYEQYF,TGTGCCAGCAGCCAAGAGGGGTACGAGCAGTACTTC
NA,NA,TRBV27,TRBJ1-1,CASSPHNGANTEAFF,TGTGCCAGCAGTCCACATAACGGGGCGAACACTGAAGCTTTCTTT